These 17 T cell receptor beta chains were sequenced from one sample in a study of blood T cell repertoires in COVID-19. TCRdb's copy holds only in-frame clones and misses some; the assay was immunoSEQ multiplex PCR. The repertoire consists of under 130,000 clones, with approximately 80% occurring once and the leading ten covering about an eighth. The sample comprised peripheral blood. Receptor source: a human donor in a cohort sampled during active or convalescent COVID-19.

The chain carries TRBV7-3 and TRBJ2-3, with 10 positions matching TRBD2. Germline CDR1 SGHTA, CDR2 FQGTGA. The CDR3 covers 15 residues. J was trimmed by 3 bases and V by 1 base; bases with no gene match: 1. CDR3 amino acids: CASSLIAGGTDTQYF. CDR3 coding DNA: TGTGCCAGCAGCTTAATAGCGGGGGGAACAGATACGCAGTATTTT.

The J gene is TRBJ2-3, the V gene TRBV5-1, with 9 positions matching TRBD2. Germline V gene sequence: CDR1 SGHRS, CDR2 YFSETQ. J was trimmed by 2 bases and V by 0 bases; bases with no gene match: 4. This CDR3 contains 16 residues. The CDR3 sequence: CASSLGLAGTTDTQYF. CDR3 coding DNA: TGCGCCAGCAGCTTGGGGCTAGCGGGGACCACAGATACGCAGTATTTT.

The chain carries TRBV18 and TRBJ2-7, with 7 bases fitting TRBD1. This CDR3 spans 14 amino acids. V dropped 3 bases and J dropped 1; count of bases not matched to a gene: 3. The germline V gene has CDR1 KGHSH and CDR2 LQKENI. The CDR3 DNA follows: TGTGCCAGCTCACCCGTACAGGGGTCCTACGAGCAGTACTTC. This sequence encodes CASSPVQGSYEQYF.

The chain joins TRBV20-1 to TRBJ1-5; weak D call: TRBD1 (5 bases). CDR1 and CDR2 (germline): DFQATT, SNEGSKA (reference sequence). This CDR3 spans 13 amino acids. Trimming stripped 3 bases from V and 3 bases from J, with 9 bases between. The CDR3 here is CSASGAINQPQHF. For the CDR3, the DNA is TGCAGTGCTAGTGGGGCGATCAATCAGCCCCAGCATTTT.

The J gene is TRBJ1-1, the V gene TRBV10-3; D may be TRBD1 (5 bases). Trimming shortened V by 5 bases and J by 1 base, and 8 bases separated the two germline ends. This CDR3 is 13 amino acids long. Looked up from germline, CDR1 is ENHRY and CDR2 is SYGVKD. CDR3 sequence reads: CAISNRRNTEAFF. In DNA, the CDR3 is TGTGCCATCAGTAACAGGCGGAACACTGAAGCTTTCTTT.

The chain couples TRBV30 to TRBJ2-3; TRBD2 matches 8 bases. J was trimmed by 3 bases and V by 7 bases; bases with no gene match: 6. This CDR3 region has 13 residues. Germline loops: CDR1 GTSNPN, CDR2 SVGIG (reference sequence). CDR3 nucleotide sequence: TGTGCCTTGGGTGGCGGGGGGACAGATACGCAGTATTTT. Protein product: CALGGGGTDTQYF.

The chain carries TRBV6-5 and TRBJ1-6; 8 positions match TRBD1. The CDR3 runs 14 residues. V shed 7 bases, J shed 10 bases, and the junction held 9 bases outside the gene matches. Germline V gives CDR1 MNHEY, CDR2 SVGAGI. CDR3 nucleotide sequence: TGTGCCAGCACCAGAGGACAGGGCGGGTCACCCCTCCACTTT. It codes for CASTRGQGGSPLHF.

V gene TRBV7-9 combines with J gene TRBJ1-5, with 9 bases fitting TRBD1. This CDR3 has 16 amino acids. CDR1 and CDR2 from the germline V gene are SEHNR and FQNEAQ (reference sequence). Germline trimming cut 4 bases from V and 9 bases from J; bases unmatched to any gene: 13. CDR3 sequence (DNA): TGTGCCAGCAGCTCAGGACAGGGCGAGGACAGGGGGCCCCAGCATTTT. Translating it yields CASSSGQGEDRGPQHF.

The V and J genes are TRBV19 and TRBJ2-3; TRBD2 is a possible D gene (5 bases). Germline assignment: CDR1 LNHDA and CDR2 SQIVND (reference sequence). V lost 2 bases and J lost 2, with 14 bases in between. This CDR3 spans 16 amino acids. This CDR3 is CASSIKLAPSTDTQYF. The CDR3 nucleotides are TGTGCCAGTAGTATAAAGCTAGCTCCCTCCACAGATACGCAGTATTTT.

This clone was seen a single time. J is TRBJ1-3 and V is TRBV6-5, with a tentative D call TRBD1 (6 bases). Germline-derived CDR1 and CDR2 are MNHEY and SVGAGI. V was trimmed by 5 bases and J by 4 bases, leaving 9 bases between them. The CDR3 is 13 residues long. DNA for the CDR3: TGTGCCAGCAGTAGGGGGTCCGGAAACACCATATATTTT. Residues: CASSRGSGNTIYF.

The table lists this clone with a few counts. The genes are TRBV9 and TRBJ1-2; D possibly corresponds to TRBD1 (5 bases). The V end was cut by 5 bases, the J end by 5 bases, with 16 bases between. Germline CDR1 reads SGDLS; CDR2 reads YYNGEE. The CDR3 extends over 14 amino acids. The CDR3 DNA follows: TGTGCCAGCAGTAAAGACCAGGGAAGTTATGGCTACACCTTC. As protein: CASSKDQGSYGYTF.

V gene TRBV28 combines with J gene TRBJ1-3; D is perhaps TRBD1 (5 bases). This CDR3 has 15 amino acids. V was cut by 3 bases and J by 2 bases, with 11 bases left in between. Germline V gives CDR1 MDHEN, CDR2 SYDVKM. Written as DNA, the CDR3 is TGTGCCAGCAGTTTTTCTAGGGGCACTGGAAACACCATATATTTT. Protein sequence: CASSFSRGTGNTIYF.

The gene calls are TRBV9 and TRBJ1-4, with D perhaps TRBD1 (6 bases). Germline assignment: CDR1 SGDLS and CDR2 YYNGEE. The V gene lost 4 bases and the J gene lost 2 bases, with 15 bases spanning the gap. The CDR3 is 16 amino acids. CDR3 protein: CASSPRGRGTNEKLFF. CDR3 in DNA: TGTGCCAGCAGCCCTCGGGGCAGGGGCACTAATGAAAAACTGTTTTTT.

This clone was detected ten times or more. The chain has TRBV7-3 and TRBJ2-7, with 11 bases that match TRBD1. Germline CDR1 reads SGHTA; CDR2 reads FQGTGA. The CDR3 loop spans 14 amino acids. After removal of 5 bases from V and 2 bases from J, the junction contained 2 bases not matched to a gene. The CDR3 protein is CASSRDRGAYEQYF. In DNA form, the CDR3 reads TGTGCCAGCAGCCGGGACAGGGGGGCCTACGAGCAGTACTTC.

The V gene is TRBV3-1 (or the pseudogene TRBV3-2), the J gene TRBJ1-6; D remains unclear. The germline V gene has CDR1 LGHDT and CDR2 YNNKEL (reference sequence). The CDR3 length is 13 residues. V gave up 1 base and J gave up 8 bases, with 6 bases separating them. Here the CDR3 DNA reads TGTGCCAGCAGCCAAGTCCGGGATTCACCCCTCCACTTT. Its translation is CASSQVRDSPLHF.

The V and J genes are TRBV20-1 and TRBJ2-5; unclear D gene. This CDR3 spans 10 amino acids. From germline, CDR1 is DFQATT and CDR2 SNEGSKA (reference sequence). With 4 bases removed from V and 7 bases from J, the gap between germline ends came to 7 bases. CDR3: CSAISGTQYF. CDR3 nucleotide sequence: TGCAGTGCTATATCCGGGACCCAGTACTTC.

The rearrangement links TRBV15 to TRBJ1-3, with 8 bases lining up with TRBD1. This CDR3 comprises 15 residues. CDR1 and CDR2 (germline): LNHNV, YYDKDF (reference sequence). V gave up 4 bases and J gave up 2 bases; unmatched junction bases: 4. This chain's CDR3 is CATSIGGQAGNTIYF. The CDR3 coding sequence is TGTGCCACCAGCATTGGGGGACAGGCTGGAAACACCATATATTTT.